This T cell receptor beta chain was found in a study of T cells in Graves' hyperthyroidism and ophthalmopathy. TCR beta CDR3 sequences were amplified from RNA transcripts. First-round RT-PCR of the TCR CDR3 relied on the HTBI primer set. TCRdb re-called the multiplex PCR reads with MiXCR, one entry per CDR3 protein. This sample carries roughly 740,000 distinct CDR3 sequences, about 17% of them seen once, and the ten largest clones take under 10%. V was shortened by 7 bases and J by 0 bases, with 13 bases between the two germline ends. CDR3 length: 15 amino acids. Germline V gene data show CDR1 as MDHEN and CDR2 as SYDVKM. This clonotype occurred many times.

Sequenced sample: blood. This TCR came from a man between 18 and 29 years old with Graves' hyperthyroidism. The chain uses TRBV28 and TRBJ2-1; no definite D call. CDR3 region: CASIEDVSSYNEQFF. As DNA, the CDR3 is TGTGCCAGCATTGAGGACGTAAGCTCCTACAATGAGCAGTTCTTC.